This T cell receptor (beta chain) emerged from a study of cytomegalovirus exposure and HLA in healthy donors. PCR involved 60 Vbeta and 13 Jbeta primers. Methods used by the authors: Later, an analysis found around 77 million unique TCR beta chains, and about 10 million of these were shared. Assay: immunoSEQ multiplex PCR; the TCRdb copy retains only in-frame clones and omits some. That table supplies the V and J calls and clone size; D and trimming were determined from the DNA. This sample has under 70,000 clones, with 86% found just once. A remark on this clone: Its antigen is currently unknown.

Germline assignment: CDR1 SGHDT and CDR2 YYEEEE. Trimming stripped 5 bases from V and 4 bases from J, with 23 bases between. This CDR3 has 17 residues. Broader study findings: What a later analysis reportedly showed was that an Asian-associated ancestry cluster had fewer N-insertions than the approximately 670-donor mean. Researchers reported in a later analysis that a missense DCLRE1C variant was tied to TCR beta V- and J-gene trimming. In a later analysis, across HLA loci, associated TCR counts were highest for DRB1, lowest for HLA-C.

This rearrangement joins TRBV5-6 to TRBJ2-3; D is unresolved. This clonotype originated in a woman aged 30 to 39 in good health and CMV-seronegative. Sequencing used PBMCs. The CDR3 region is CASSHKQPASRADTQYF. DNA of the CDR3: TGTGCCAGCAGTCATAAACAACCAGCGAGTCGGGCAGATACGCAGTATTTT. Full variable domain (remainder filled in from reference TRBV5-6 and TRBJ2-3): DAGVTQSPTHLIKTRGQQVTLRCSPKSGHDTVSWYQQALGQGPQFIFQYYEEEERQRGNFPDRFSGHQFPNYSSELNVNALLLGDSALYLCASSHKQPASRADTQYFGPGTRLTVL.